What follows describes a single TCR beta chain. No antigen is known for it. Produced via immunoSEQ multiplex PCR; TCRdb's table is partial and in-frame only. The top ten hold approximately 1.3% of the sample, which has around 190,000 clones, roughly 92% seen once. These data come from a study of T cell responses to AZD1222 COVID-19 vaccine. Germline V CDR1 and CDR2: MNHEY, SVGEGT. The length of the CDR3 is 14 residues. Trimming removed 2 bases at V and 5 bases at J, with 13 bases between. Study-wide points: Dominant CD4 TCR responses targeted spike regions 160-218 and 743-854.

The chain has TRBV6-2 or TRBV6-3 and TRBJ2-7, with TRBD2 as a possible D gene (6 bases). The specimen was peripheral blood, collected on day 0 of AZD1222 vaccination. The clonotype comes from an adult in good health. The DNA of the CDR3 is TGTGCCAGCAGTTACGAAGGGAGGATCAACGAGCAGTACTTC. It is translated as CASSYEGRINEQYF.